A selection of T cell receptor beta chains follows, all from one sample in a study of chemoradiotherapy in HPV16-positive cancers. Profiling relied on immunoSEQ multiplex PCR, and the TCRdb table lists in-frame clones only, not all of them. The table has around 62,000 clones, around nine tenths seen once. The source material was blood, sampled from a patient who underwent chemoradiotherapy. Receptors were obtained from a human donor with HPV-associated anogenital cancer. The CDR3 runs from the conserved cysteine through the conserved F or W. D genes are given only for firm matches.

NA	TRBV19	TRBJ2-7	CASSIVGSSYEQYF	TGTGCCAGTAGTATAGTCGGCAGCTCCTACGAGCAGTACTTC
NA	TRBV28	TRBJ1-6	CASSQPGSSYNSPLHF	TGTGCCAGCAGTCAACCAGGGAGCTCCTATAATTCACCCCTCCACTTT
TRBD1	TRBV6-1	TRBJ1-4	CASTFDRVGEKLFF	TGTGCCAGTACATTCGACAGGGTGGGTGAAAAACTGTTTTTT
TRBD1	TRBV10-3	TRBJ1-5	CAISDTGVGQPQHF	TGTGCCATCAGTGATACAGGGGTGGGTCAGCCCCAGCATTTT
TRBD1	TRBV2	TRBJ2-4	CASSLHGQGINIQYF	TGTGCCAGCAGTTTACACGGACAGGGTATCAACATTCAGTACTTC
TRBD1	TRBV5-1	TRBJ2-2	CASRLGDRVTGELFF	TGCGCCAGCAGATTAGGGGACAGGGTCACCGGGGAGCTGTTTTTT
TRBD1	TRBV5-1	TRBJ2-1	CASSLDGQGAGNEQFF	TGCGCCAGCAGCTTGGACGGACAGGGGGCGGGGAATGAGCAGTTCTTC
NA	TRBV18	TRBJ2-7	CASSPPASAGNSYEQYF	TGTGCCAGCTCACCACCGGCATCTGCGGGCAACTCCTACGAGCAGTACTTC
NA	TRBV4-1	TRBJ2-2	CASSQDPTGELFF	TGCGCCAGCAGCCAAGATCCCACCGGGGAGCTGTTTTTT
TRBD1	TRBV29-1	TRBJ2-2	CSVEEQGAGTGELFF	TGCAGCGTTGAAGAACAGGGGGCAGGGACCGGGGAGCTGTTTTTT
NA	TRBV19	TRBJ2-3	CASVSGRGTDTQYF	TGTGCCAGTGTCTCGGGGCGGGGAACAGATACGCAGTATTTT
NA	TRBV27	TRBJ1-1	CASRVGLRAEAFF	TGTGCCAGCAGGGTAGGGCTCAGGGCTGAAGCTTTCTTT
TRBD2	TRBV2	TRBJ2-1	CASSVRGSSYNEQFF	TGTGCCAGCTCGGTTCGCGGGAGCTCCTACAATGAGCAGTTCTTC
NA	TRBV5-6	TRBJ1-6	CASSSQGPYNSPLHF	TGTGCCAGCAGCTCCCAGGGGCCCTATAATTCACCCCTCCACTTT
NA	TRBV28	TRBJ2-2	CASREFEAGELFF	TGTGCCAGCAGGGAGTTTGAGGCCGGGGAGCTGTTTTTT
NA	TRBV18	TRBJ2-1	CASSPAMVGGANEQFF	TGTGCCAGCTCACCTGCCATGGTGGGGGGAGCCAATGAGCAGTTCTTC
TRBD1	TRBV18	TRBJ1-2	CASSPGQGFYGYTF	TGTGCCAGCTCTCCGGGACAGGGTTTCTATGGCTACACCTTC
NA	TRBV4-1	TRBJ2-3	CASSPLPTQTNTQYF	TGCGCCAGCAGCCCCCTTCCCACACAGACGAATACGCAGTATTTT
TRBD1	TRBV29-1	TRBJ2-2	CSCMGTGFQGKLFF	TGCAGCTGCATGGGGACAGGCTTCCAGGGGAAGCTGTTTTTT
NA	TRBV9	TRBJ2-5	CASSVVPTAKETQYF	TGTGCCAGCAGCGTAGTACCAACAGCGAAAGAGACCCAGTACTTC
NA	TRBV11-2	TRBJ1-1	CASSLVSPGTLVTEAFF	TGTGCCAGCAGCTTAGTTTCACCGGGGACCTTGGTCACTGAAGCTTTCTTT
NA	TRBV27	TRBJ1-1	CASSLLGTEAFF	TGTGCCAGCAGTTTACTGGGAACTGAAGCTTTCTTT
TRBD1	TRBV4-1	TRBJ1-3	CASSPLSHRGRNTIYF	TGCGCCAGCAGCCCGCTATCCCACAGGGGGCGGAACACCATATATTTT
NA	TRBV11-2	TRBJ2-1	CASSLVEGVYNEQFF	TGTGCCAGCAGCTTAGTTGAGGGGGTATACAATGAGCAGTTCTTC
TRBD1	TRBV2	TRBJ1-6	CASRRGGDGSPLHF	TGTGCCAGCAGGCGAGGGGGCGACGGTTCACCCCTCCACTTT
NA	TRBV6-1	TRBJ1-6	CASSEWVISPGSYNSPLHF	TGTGCCAGCAGTGAATGGGTTATCTCGCCGGGGTCATATAATTCACCCCTCCACTTT
TRBD1	TRBV30	TRBJ2-7	CAWERDRGSHEQYF	TGTGCCTGGGAACGGGACAGGGGGTCCCACGAGCAGTACTTC
TRBD2	TRBV27	TRBJ2-5	CASSYSGGFGGETQYF	TGTGCCAGCAGTTACTCGGGAGGTTTTGGGGGAGAGACCCAGTACTTC